Described below is a single T cell receptor (beta chain) sequence and its context. The data were taken from a study of T cell changes during pregnancy in multiple sclerosis. After removal of 2 bases from V and 5 bases from J, the junction contained 10 bases not matched to a gene. Germline CDR1 and CDR2: KGHSY and FQNENV. This CDR3 contains 16 residues. Sequenced by immunoSEQ multiplex PCR; TCRdb stores in-frame clones only, minus some. The sample holds around 49,000 clones, around 93% seen once. The sequenced sample was CD8+ T cells from peripheral blood mononuclear cells, obtained in the first trimester of pregnancy. This chain links TRBV16 with TRBJ1-1; TRBD1 agrees at 8 bases. The receptor's source is a female donor with multiple sclerosis, enrolled in a pregnancy study. The CDR3 coding sequence is TGTGCCAGCAGCCAAGGACAGGGCATTGGGTGGACTGAAGCTTTCTTT. Encoded protein: CASSQGQGIGWTEAFF.